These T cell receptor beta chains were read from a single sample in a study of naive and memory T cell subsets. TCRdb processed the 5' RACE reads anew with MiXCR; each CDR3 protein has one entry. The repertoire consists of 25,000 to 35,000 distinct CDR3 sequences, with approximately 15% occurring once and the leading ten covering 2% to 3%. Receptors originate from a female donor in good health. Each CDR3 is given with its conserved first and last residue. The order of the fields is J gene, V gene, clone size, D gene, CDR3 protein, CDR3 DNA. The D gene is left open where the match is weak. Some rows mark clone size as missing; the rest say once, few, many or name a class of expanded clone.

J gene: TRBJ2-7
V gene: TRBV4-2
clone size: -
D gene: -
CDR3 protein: CASSQGDRQDYEQYF
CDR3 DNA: TGTGCCAGCAGCCAAGGCGACAGGCAGGACTACGAGCAGTACTTC

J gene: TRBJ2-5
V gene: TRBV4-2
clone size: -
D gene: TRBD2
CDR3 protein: CASSQGGGGGGQETQYF
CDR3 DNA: TGTGCCAGCAGCCAAGGAGGAGGCGGGGGTGGCCAAGAGACCCAGTACTTC

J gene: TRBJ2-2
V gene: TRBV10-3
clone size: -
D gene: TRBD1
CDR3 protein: CAISEWDRAITGELFF
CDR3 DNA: TGTGCCATCAGTGAGTGGGACAGGGCTATCACCGGGGAGCTGTTTTTT

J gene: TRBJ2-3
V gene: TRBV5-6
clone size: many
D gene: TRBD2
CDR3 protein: CASSPRRLAGGVDTQYF
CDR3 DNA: TGTGCCAGCAGCCCACGCCGACTAGCGGGGGGGGTAGATACGCAGTATTTT

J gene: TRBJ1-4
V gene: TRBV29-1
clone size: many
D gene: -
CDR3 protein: CSVARPQEAEKLFF
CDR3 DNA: TGCAGCGTTGCGAGACCCCAAGAAGCGGAAAAACTGTTTTTT

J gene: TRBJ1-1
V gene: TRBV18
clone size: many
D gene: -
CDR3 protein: CASSPPPGVNTEAFF
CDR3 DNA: TGTGCCAGCTCACCTCCCCCGGGGGTGAACACTGAAGCTTTCTTT

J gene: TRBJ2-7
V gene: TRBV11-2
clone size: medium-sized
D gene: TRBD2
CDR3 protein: CASSLGGSLSYEQYF
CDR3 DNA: TGTGCCAGCAGCTTAGGCGGGAGTCTCTCCTACGAGCAGTACTTC

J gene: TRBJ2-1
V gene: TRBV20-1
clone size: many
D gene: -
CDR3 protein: CSARLITNFYNEQFF
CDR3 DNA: TGCAGTGCTAGGTTGATCACTAATTTCTACAATGAGCAGTTCTTC

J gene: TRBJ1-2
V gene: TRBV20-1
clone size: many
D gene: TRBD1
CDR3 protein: CSARPRQGPFYGYTF
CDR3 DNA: TGCAGTGCTAGACCCCGACAGGGGCCCTTCTATGGCTACACCTTC

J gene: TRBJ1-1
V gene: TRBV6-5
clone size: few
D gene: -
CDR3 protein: CASSLRGLSTEAFF
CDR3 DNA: TGTGCCAGCAGCCTCAGGGGCTTGAGCACTGAAGCTTTCTTT

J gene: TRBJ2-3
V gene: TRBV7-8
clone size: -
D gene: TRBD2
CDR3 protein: CASSLALAGGRGDTQYF
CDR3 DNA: TGTGCCAGCAGCTTAGCTCTTGCGGGGGGGCGAGGAGATACGCAGTATTTT

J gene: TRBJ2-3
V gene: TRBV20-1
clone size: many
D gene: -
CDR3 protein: CSARTDGDTQYF
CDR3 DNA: TGCAGTGCTAGAACGGACGGAGATACGCAGTATTTT

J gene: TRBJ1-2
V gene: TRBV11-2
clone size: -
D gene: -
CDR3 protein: CASSNPGSKFYGYTF
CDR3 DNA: TGTGCCAGCAGCAACCCCGGGTCCAAGTTCTATGGCTACACCTTC

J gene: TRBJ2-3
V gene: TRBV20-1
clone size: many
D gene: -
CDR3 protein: CSAIGAWIGAADTQYF
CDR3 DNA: TGCAGTGCTATAGGGGCCTGGATAGGGGCAGCAGATACGCAGTATTTT

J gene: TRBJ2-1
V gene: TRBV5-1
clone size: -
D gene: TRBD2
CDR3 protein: CASATSGGYNEQFF
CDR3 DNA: TGCGCCAGCGCAACTAGCGGGGGGTACAATGAGCAGTTCTTC

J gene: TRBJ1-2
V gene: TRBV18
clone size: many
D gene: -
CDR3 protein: CASSQIPGREVNYGDTF
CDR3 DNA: TGTGCCAGCTCACAAATTCCTGGACGGGAGGTCAACTATGGCGACACCTTC

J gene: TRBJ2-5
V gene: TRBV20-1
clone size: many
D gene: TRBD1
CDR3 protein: CSARDPRGQQETQYF
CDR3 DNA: TGCAGTGCTAGAGACCCCAGGGGGCAACAAGAGACCCAGTACTTC

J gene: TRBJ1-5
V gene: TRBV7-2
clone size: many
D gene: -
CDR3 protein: CASSSSGGGRRPQHF
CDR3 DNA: TGTGCCAGCAGCTCCTCTGGCGGGGGGAGGCGGCCCCAGCATTTT

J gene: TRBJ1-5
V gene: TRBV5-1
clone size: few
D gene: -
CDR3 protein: CASSLVGDSNQPQHF
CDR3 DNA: TGCGCCAGCAGCTTGGTGGGGGATAGCAATCAGCCCCAGCATTTT

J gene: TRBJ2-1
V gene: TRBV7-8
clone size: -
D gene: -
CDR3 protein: CASSLSWGAAYNEQFF
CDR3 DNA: TGTGCCAGCAGCCTGAGCTGGGGGGCCGCCTACAATGAGCAGTTCTTC

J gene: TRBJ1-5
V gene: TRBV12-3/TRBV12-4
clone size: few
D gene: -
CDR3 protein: CASRSYRDGQPQHF
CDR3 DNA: TGTGCCAGCAGGAGCTACAGGGACGGTCAGCCCCAGCATTTT

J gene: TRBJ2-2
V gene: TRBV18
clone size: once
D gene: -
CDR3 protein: CASSRDRETGELFF
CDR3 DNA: TGTGCCAGCTCTCGGGACCGAGAAACCGGGGAGCTGTTTTTT

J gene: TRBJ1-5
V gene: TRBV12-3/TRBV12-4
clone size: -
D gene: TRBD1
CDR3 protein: CASGGGGTGVNQPQHF
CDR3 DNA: TGTGCCAGCGGCGGGGGCGGGACAGGGGTCAATCAGCCCCAGCATTTT

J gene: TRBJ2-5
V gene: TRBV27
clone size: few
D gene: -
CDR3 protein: CASGGSPETQYF
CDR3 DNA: TGTGCCAGCGGTGGGAGTCCCGAGACCCAGTACTTC

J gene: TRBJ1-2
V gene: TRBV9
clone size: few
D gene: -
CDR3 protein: CASRGGQDYGYTF
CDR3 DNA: TGTGCCAGCAGGGGGGGTCAGGACTATGGCTACACCTTC

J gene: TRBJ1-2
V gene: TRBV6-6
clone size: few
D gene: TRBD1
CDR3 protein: CASSPGTGTWGYTF
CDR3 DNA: TGTGCCAGCAGTCCCGGGACAGGGACTTGGGGCTACACCTTC

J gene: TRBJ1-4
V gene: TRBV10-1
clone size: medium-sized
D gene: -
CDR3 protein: CASSDNEQHEKLFF
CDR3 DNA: TGCGCCAGCAGTGACAATGAACAGCATGAAAAACTGTTTTTT

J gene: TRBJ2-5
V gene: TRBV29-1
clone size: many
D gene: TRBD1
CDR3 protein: CSAGTGLQETQYF
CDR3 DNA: TGCAGCGCAGGGACAGGCCTTCAAGAGACCCAGTACTTC

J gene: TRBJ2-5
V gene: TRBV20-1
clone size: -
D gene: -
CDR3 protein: CSAHEGGQWRETQYF
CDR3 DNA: TGCAGTGCGCATGAAGGTGGACAGTGGCGGGAGACCCAGTACTTC

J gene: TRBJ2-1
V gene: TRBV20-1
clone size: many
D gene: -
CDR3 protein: CKVDDGKGQFF
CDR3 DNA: TGCAAAGTGGATGACGGCAAGGGGCAGTTCTTC

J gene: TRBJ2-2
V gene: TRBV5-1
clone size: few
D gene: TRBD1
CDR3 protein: CASSTRTGTGELFF
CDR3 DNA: TGCGCCAGCAGCACACGGACAGGGACCGGGGAGCTGTTTTTT

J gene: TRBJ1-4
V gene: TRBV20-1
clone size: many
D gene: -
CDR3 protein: CTILGRDEKLFF
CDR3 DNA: TGCACTATTCTCGGGAGGGATGAAAAACTGTTTTTT

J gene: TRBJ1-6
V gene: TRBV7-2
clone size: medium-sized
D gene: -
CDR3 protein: CASSLGQGSYSPLHF
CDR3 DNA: TGTGCCAGCAGCTTAGGTCAGGGTAGCTATTCACCCCTCCACTTT

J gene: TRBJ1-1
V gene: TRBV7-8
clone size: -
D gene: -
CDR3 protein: CASRYGPNTEAFF
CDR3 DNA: TGTGCCAGCAGATATGGACCAAACACTGAAGCTTTCTTT

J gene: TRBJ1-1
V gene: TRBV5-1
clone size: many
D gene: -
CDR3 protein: CASSLDGAVTEAFF
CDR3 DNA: TGCGCCAGCAGCTTGGACGGGGCGGTCACTGAAGCTTTCTTT

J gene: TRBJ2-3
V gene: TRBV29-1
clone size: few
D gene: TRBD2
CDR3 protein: CSVASSGGPDTQYF
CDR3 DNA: TGCAGCGTTGCGTCTAGCGGGGGGCCAGATACGCAGTATTTT

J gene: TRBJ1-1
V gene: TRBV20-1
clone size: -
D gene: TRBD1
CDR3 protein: CSAKIQGAAFF
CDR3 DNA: TGCAGTGCTAAGATACAGGGGGCGGCTTTCTTT

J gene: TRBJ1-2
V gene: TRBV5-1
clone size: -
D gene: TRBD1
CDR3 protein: CASSLSRGRFSLDYTF
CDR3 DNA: TGCGCCAGCAGCTTATCCAGGGGGCGTTTTTCACTAGATTACACCTTC

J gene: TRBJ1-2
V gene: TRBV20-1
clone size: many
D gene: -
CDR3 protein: CSARQQYGYTF
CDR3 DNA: TGCAGTGCTAGACAACAGTATGGCTACACCTTC

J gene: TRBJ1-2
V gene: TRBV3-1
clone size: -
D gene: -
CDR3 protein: CASSQEHRDGCNYGYTF
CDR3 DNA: TGTGCCAGCAGCCAAGAACACCGGGACGGTTGTAACTATGGCTACACCTTC

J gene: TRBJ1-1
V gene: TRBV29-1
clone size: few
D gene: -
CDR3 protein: CSFPPPQEGAEAFF
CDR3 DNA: TGCAGCTTCCCCCCCCCCCAGGAGGGGGCTGAAGCTTTCTTT

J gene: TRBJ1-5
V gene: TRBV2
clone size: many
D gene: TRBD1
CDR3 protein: CASRGQGYSNQPQHF
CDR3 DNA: TGTGCCAGCAGGGGACAGGGGTATAGCAATCAGCCCCAGCATTTT

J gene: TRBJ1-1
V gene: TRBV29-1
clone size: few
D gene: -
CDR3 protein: CSVGRGRNTEAFF
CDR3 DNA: TGCAGCGTTGGGCGGGGAAGGAACACTGAAGCTTTCTTT

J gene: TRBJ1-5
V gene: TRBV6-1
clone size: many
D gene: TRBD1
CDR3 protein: CASSGAGGVHQPQHF
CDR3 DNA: TGTGCCAGCAGTGGTGCAGGGGGCGTCCATCAGCCCCAGCATTTT

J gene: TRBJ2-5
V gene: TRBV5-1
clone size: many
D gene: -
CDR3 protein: CASRRIGDQETQYF
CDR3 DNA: TGCGCCAGCAGACGTATAGGGGACCAAGAGACCCAGTACTTC

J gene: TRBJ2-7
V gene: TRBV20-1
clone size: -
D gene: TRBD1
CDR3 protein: CSATPRDSPFYEQYF
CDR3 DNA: TGCAGTGCTACCCCCCGGGACAGCCCTTTCTACGAGCAGTACTTC

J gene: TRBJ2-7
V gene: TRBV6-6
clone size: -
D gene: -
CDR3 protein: CASSYSILGAYEQYF
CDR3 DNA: TGTGCCAGCAGTTACTCGATTCTGGGGGCCTACGAGCAGTACTTC

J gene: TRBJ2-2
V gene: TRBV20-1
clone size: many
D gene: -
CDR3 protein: CSARGLPGHNTGELFF
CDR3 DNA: TGCAGTGCTAGGGGACTACCGGGACATAACACCGGGGAGCTGTTTTTT

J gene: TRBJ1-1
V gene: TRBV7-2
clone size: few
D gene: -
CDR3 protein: CASSGTGPYTEAFF
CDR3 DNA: TGTGCCAGCAGCGGAACGGGACCCTACACTGAAGCTTTCTTT

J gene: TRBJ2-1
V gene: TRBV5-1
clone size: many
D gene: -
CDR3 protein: CASSLRDSQFF
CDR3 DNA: TGCGCCAGCAGCTTGAGGGACTCACAGTTCTTC

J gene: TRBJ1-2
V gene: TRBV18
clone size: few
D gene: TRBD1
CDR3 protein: CASSPLGDSRVYGDTF
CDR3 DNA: TGTGCCAGCTCACCACTTGGGGACAGTAGGGTCTATGGCGACACCTTC

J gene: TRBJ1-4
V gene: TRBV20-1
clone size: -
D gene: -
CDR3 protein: CSASETLWGEKLFF
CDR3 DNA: TGCAGTGCGAGTGAGACACTATGGGGTGAAAAACTGTTTTTT

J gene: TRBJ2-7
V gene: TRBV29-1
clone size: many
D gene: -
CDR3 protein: CSVEGDLYYEQYF
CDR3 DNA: TGCAGCGTTGAAGGGGATCTATACTACGAGCAGTACTTC

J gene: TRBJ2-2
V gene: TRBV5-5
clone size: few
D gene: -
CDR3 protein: CASSLSGSNTGELFF
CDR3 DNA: TGTGCCAGCAGCTTGTCCGGATCGAACACCGGGGAGCTGTTTTTT

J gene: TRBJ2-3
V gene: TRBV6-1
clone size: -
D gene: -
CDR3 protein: CASSAAGAGGTDTQYF
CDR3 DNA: TGTGCCAGCAGTGCGGCGGGGGCGGGTGGCACAGATACGCAGTATTTT

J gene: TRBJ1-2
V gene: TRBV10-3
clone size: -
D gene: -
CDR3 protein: CAISEIDNYGDTF
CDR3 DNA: TGTGCCATCTCAGAAATTGATAACTATGGCGACACCTTC

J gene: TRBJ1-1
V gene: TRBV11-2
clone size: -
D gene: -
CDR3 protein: CASSLIRGGTEAFF
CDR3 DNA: TGTGCCAGCAGCTTAATAAGGGGTGGCACTGAAGCTTTCTTT

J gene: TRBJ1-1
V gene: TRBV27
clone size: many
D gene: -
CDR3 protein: CASSLYKTADTEAFF
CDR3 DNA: TGTGCCAGCAGTTTATATAAGACAGCGGACACTGAAGCTTTCTTT

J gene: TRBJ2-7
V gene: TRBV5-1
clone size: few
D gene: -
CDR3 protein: CASSPPTDPEQYF
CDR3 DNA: TGCGCCAGCAGCCCCCCGACGGATCCCGAGCAGTACTTC